This T cell receptor beta chain is from a study of metastatic and nonmetastatic thyroid tumors. Study-wide context: Repertoires of blood and of tissue (tumor or nodule) from malignant and benign thyroid patients were compared. Study-wide findings and caveats: Reported TCR beta diversity, measured in blood and tumor, was significantly higher for malignant thyroid tumors than for benign nodules.

V lost 5 bases and J lost 9, with 14 bases in between. The CDR3 contains 13 residues. The germline CDR1 and CDR2 sequences are SGHAT and FQNNGV. This clone showed up just a few times. Its antigen is undetermined. Original methodology: Construction of a distant-metastasis classifier for papillary thyroid cancer relied on CDR3 differences across clinicopathological groups. TCRdb reanalyzed the PCR reads with MiXCR. The authors' filters were not applied to this entry. This table holds 30,000 to 35,000 clones, around a third found once. Each patient went into thyroid surgery without having received any treatment.

This receptor was obtained from a female donor with papillary thyroid cancer or a benign thyroid nodule (not recorded which). Some clones in this sample may be carry-over from other donors' samples. What was sequenced was tumor tissue. The V call is TRBV11-2, the J call TRBJ2-1, with D possibly called TRBD1 or TRBD2 (5 bases each). This CDR3 is CASSAGRASEQFF. As DNA, the CDR3 is TGTGCCAGCAGCGCGGGCAGGGCTAGTGAGCAGTTCTTC.